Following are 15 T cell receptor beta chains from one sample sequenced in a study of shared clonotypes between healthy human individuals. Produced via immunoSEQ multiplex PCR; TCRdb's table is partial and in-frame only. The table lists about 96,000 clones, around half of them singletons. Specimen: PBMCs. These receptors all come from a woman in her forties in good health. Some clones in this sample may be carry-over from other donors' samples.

CDR3 sequence: CSVRTGLGGYTF. In nucleotides, the CDR3 is TGCAGCGTCCGGACAGGGCTCGGTGGCTACACCTTC. The gene calls are TRBV29-1 and TRBJ1-2; 8 positions match TRBD1. V lost 6 bases to trimming and J lost 7 bases; unmatched junction nucleotides: 7. This CDR3 region has 12 residues. The germline gives CDR1 SQVTM, CDR2 ANQGSEA.

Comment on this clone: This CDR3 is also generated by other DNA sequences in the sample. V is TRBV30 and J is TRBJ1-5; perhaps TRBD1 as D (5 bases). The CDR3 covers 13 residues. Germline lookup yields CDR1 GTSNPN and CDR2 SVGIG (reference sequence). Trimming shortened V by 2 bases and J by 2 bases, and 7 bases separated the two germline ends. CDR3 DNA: TGTGCCTGGAGTCTGGGGGGCAATCAGCCCCAGCATTTT. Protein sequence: CAWSLGGNQPQHF.

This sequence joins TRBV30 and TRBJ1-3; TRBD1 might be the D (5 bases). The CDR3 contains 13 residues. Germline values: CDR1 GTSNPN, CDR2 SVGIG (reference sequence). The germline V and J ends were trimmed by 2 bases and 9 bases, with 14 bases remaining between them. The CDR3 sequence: CAWSYSGGGTIYF. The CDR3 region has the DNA TGTGCCTGGAGTTACAGTGGGGGAGGCACCATATATTTT.

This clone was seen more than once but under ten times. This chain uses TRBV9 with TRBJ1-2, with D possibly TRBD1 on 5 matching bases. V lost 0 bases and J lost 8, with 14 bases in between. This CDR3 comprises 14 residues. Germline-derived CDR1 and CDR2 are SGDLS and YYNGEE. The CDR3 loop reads CASSVDSRASGYTF. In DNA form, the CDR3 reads TGTGCCAGCAGCGTAGATAGCAGGGCCTCGGGCTACACCTTC.

CDR3: CAWGTGWYTEAFF. The CDR3, as DNA: TGTGCCTGGGGGACAGGGTGGTACACTGAAGCTTTCTTT. The chain is built from TRBV30 and TRBJ1-1, with 9 positions matching TRBD1. The length of the CDR3 is 13 residues. Germline CDR1 is GTSNPN and CDR2 is SVGIG (reference sequence). J was trimmed by 3 bases and V by 5 bases; bases with no gene match: 4.

CDR3 in DNA: TGTGCCAGTAGTTACAGGGAGAACACTGAAGCTTTCTTT. Protein product: CASSYRENTEAFF. The chain is built from TRBV19 and TRBJ1-1, with D possibly TRBD1 on 6 matching bases. CDR3 length equals 13 residues. Trimming took 5 bases from V and 1 from J, leaving 8 bases between them. From germline, CDR1 is LNHDA and CDR2 SQIVND (reference sequence).

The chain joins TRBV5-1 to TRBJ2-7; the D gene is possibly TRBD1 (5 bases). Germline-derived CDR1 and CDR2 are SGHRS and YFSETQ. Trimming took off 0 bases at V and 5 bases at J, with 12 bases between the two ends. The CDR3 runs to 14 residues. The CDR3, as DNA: TGCGCCAGCAGCTTGGACAGGCCGAAGGACGAGCAGTACTTC. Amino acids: CASSLDRPKDEQYF.

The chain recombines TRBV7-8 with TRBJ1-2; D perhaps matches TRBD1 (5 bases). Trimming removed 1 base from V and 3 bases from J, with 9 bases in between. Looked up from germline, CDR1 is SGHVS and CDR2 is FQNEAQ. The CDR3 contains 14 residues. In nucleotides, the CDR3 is TGTGCCAGCAGCTTAGGCCAGGGTGACTATGGCTACACCTTC. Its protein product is CASSLGQGDYGYTF.

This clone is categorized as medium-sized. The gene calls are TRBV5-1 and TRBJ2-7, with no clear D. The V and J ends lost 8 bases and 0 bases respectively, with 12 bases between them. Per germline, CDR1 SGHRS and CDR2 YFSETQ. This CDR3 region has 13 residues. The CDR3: CASSAEISYEQYF. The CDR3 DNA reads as TGCGCCAGTTCGGCGGAGATCTCCTACGAGCAGTACTTC.

The CDR3 loop is CASSLGPDRYTDTQYF. In DNA, the CDR3 is TGCGCCAGCAGCTTGGGCCCAGACAGATACACAGATACGCAGTATTTT. V usage is TRBV5-1 and J usage is TRBJ2-3; TRBD1 might be the D (5 bases). This CDR3 is 16 amino acids long. Germline V gene lookup returns CDR1 SGHRS and CDR2 YFSETQ. Trimming cost V 0 bases and J 2 bases, with 13 bases left between them.

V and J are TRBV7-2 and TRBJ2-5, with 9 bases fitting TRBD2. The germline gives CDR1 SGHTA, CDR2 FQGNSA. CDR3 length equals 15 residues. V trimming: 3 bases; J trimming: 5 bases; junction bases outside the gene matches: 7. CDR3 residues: CASSLAGGRGETQYF. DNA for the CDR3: TGTGCCAGCAGCTTGGCAGGCGGGAGGGGTGAGACCCAGTACTTC.

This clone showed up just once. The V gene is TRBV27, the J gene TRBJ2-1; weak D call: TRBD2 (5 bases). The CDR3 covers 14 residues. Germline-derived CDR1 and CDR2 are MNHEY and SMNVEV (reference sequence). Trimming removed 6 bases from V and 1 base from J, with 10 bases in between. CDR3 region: CASRVATSYNEQFF. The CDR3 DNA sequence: TGTGCCAGCAGGGTAGCGACTTCCTACAATGAGCAGTTCTTC.

The CDR3 sequence is CASSFEYEQYF. Written as DNA, the CDR3 is TGTGCCAGCAGTTTCGAGTACGAGCAGTACTTC. V usage is TRBV28 and J usage is TRBJ2-7; D remains ambiguous. V lost 3 bases and J lost 4, with 4 bases in between. This CDR3 spans 11 amino acids. The germline V gene encodes CDR1 MDHEN and CDR2 SYDVKM.

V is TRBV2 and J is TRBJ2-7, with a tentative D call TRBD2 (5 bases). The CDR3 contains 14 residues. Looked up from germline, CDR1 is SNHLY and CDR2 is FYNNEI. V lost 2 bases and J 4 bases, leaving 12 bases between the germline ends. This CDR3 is CASSEIRGWYEQYF. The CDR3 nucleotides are TGTGCCAGCAGTGAAATCCGGGGTTGGTACGAGCAGTACTTC.

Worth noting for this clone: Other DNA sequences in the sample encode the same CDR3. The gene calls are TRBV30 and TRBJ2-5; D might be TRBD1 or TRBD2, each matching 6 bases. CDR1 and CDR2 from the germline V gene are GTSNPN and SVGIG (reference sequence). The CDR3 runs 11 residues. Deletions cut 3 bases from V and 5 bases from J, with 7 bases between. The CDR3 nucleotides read TGTGCCTGGAGCGGGGGCGAGACCCAGTACTTC. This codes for CAWSGGETQYF.